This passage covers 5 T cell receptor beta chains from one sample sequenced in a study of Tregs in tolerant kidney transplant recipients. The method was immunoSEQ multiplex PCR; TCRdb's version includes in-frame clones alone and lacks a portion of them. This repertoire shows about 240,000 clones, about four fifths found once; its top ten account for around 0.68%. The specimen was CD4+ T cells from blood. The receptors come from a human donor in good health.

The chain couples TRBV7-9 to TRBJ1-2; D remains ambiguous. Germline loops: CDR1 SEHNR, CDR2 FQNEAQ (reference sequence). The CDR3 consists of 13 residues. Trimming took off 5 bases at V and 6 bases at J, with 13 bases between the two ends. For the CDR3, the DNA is TGTGCCAGCAGCCATGAGGCAGGAAATGGCTACACCTTC. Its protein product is CASSHEAGNGYTF.

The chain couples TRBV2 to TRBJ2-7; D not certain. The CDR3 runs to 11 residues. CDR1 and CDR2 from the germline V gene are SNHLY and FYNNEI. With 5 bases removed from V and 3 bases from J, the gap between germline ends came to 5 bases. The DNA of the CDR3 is TGTGCCAGCAGTCAGAACTACGAGCAGTACTTC. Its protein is CASSQNYEQYF.

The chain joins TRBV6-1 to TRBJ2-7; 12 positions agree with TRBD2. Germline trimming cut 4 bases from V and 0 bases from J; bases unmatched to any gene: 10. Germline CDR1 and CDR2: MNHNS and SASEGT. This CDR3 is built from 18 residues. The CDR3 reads CASSGGLAGNINSYEQYF. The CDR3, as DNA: TGTGCCAGCAGTGGCGGACTAGCGGGAAATATTAACTCCTACGAGCAGTACTTC.

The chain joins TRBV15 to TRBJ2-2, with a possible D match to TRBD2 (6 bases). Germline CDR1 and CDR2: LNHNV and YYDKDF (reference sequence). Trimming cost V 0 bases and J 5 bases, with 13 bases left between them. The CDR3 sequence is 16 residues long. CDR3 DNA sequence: TGTGCCACCAGCAGAGATCGGGGGATAGGAACCGGGGAGCTGTTTTTT. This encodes CATSRDRGIGTGELFF.

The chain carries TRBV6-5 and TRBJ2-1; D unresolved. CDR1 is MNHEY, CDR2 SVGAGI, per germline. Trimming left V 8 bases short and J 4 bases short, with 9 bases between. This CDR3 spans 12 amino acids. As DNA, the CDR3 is TGTGCCAGCGCGTCCAATTACAATGAGCAGTTCTTC. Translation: CASASNYNEQFF.